This T cell receptor beta chain was found in a study of T cells in Graves' hyperthyroidism and ophthalmopathy. The study, taken as a whole, reports: With a median lead of around 5.9 months before onset, the model predicted ophthalmopathy. Most expanded thyroid clonotypes above 0.001 also appeared in blood.

Trimming took 3 bases from V and 1 from J, leaving 16 bases between them. The CDR3 length is 16 residues. CDR1 and CDR2 (germline): SGHTA, FQGNSA. RNA transcripts served as the template for amplifying TCR beta CDR3 regions. The HTBI primer set served for first-round RT-PCR of the TCR CDR3. TCRdb used MiXCR to reprocess the multiplex PCR reads, holding one entry per CDR3 protein. The sample includes about 400,000 distinct CDR3 sequences, about 13% of them seen just once. Pregnant or lactating patients were excluded, as were those with uncontrolled infection or other autoimmune disease. The source of the PBMCs was 8.5 to 10 ml of fresh peripheral blood. In its sample, this clonotype was seen many times. Its antigen is currently unknown.

Sequencing was done on a sample of blood. This rearrangement joins TRBV7-2 to TRBJ2-7; D is unclear. The origin of this receptor is a woman under 30 with Graves' hyperthyroidism. As DNA, the CDR3 is TGTGCCAGCAGCTTTTTGACCGCGTCCCTATCCTACGAGCAGTACTTC. Its translation: CASSFLTASLSYEQYF.